One and the same sample provided the 3 T cell receptor beta chains below, sequenced in a study of blood T cell repertoires in COVID-19. Generated by immunoSEQ multiplex PCR, the TCRdb table keeps only in-frame clones and is missing some. The data hold around 58,000 clones, with about 88% observed a single time. Sequencing input: PBMCs or T cells enriched from blood (not recorded which). Source of these receptors: a woman in her thirties or forties who had recovered from COVID-19.

The chain uses TRBV29-1 and TRBJ2-1; the match to TRBD2 covers 11 bases. The V and J ends lost 7 bases and 6 bases, in that order; junction bases with no gene match: 8. CDR3 length: 14 residues. The germline V gene has CDR1 SQVTM and CDR2 ANQGSEA. CDR3 region: CSANSGGAGNEQFF. CDR3 nucleotides: TGCAGCGCGAATAGCGGGGGGGCCGGCAATGAGCAGTTCTTC.

The chain recombines TRBV29-1 with TRBJ2-2; the D gene is possibly TRBD2 (6 bases). Germline V gene lookup returns CDR1 SQVTM and CDR2 ANQGSEA. The ends were cut back, 4 bases at V and 3 bases at J, with 12 bases in the middle. The CDR3 is made up of 14 amino acids. The CDR3 reads CSVGGREDTGELFF. For the CDR3, the DNA is TGCAGCGTTGGAGGCAGGGAGGACACCGGGGAGCTGTTTTTT.

V gene TRBV7-9 combines with J gene TRBJ1-2, with TRBD1 identical over 7 bases. The CDR3 length is 15 residues. Germline V CDR1 and CDR2: SEHNR, FQNEAQ (reference sequence). V trimming: 6 bases; J trimming: 2 bases; junction bases outside the gene matches: 9. CDR3 region: CASSTGDGPNYGYTF. Written as DNA, the CDR3 is TGTGCCAGCAGTACAGGGGACGGACCAAACTATGGCTACACCTTC.